This T cell receptor beta chain was recorded in a study of regulatory T cells in long-lasting Graves disease. Time point defined: newly diagnosed GD, antithyroid drugs for less than 3 months. PBMCs provided the RNA from which the TCR library was made. This clonotype appeared a few times. With iRepertoire HTBI primers and Arm-PCR of CDR3 regions, TCR beta libraries were built. Via MiXCR, TCRdb re-called the multiplex PCR reads, giving one row per CDR3 protein. This sample yields about 420,000 distinct CDR3 sequences, of which about 17% are seen a single time; about a quarter belongs to the top ten. CDR3 length: 16 amino acids. The V end was cut by 3 bases, the J end by 1 base, with 14 bases between. The germline CDR1 and CDR2 sequences are ENHRY and SYGVKD. Another study also made use of these data, one on T cells in Graves' hyperthyroidism and ophthalmopathy.

Specimen: peripheral blood mononuclear cells (PBMCs), collected at new diagnosis, from a patient treated with antithyroid drugs. This receptor was identified in a woman aged 18 to 35 with Graves disease. The chain employs TRBV10-3 and TRBJ2-3; possibly TRBD1 for D (5 bases). The CDR3 coding sequence is TGTGCCATCAGTGAACTTCAGGGTTTCGGCACAGATACGCAGTATTTT. This encodes CAISELQGFGTDTQYF.